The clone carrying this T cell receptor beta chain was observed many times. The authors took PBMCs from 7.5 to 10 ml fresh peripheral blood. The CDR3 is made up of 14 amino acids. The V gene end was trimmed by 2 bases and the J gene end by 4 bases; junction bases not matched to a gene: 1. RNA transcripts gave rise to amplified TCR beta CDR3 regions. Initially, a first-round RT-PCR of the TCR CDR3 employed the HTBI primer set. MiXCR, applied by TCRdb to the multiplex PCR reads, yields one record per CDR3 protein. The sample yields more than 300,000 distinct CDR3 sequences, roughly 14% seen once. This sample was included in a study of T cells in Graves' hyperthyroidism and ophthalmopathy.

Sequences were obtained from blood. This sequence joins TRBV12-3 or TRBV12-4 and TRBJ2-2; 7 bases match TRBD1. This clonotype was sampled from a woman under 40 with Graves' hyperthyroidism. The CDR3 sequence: CASSLTGVTGELFF. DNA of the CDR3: TGTGCCAGCAGTTTAACAGGGGTCACCGGGGAGCTGTTTTTT.